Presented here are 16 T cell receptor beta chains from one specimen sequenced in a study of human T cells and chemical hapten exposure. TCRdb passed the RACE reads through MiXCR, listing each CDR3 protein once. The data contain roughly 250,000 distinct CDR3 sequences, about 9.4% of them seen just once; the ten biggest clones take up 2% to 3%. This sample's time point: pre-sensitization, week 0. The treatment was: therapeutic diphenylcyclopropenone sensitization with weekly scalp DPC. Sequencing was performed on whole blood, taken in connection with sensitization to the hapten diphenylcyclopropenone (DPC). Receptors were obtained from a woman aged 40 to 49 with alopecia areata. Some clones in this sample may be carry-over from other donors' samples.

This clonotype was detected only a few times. CDR3 in DNA: TGTGCCAGCGCGCTGGGGAGGAAGAGCACAGATACGCAGTATTTT. Translation: CASALGRKSTDTQYF. V is TRBV9 and J is TRBJ2-3, with D maybe TRBD2 (6 bases). Germline CDR1 reads SGDLS; CDR2 reads YYNGEE. The CDR3 has 15 residues. Trimming took off 7 bases at V and 0 bases at J, with 15 bases between the two ends.

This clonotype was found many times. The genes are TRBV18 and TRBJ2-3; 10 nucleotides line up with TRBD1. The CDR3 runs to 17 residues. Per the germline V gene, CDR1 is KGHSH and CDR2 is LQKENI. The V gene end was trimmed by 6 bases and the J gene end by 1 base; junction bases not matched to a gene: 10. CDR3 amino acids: CASSPAGGQGGTDTQYF. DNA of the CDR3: TGTGCCAGCTCTCCCGCCGGAGGACAGGGGGGCACAGATACGCAGTATTTT.

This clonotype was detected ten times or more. The CDR3 DNA reads TGTGCCAGCAGGCTGACTAGGGATAGCTCCTACGAGCAGTACTTC. The encoded protein is CASRLTRDSSYEQYF. The rearrangement links TRBV27 to TRBJ2-7; D perhaps matches TRBD2 (6 bases). CDR3 size: 15 residues. From germline, CDR1 is MNHEY and CDR2 SMNVEV (reference sequence). V was trimmed by 6 bases and J by 0 bases, leaving 15 bases between them.

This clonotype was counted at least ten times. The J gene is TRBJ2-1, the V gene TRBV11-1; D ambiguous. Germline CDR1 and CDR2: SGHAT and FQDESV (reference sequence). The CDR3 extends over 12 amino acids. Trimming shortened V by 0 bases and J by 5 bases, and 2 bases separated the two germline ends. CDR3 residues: CASSLANNEQFF. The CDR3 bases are TGTGCCAGCAGCTTAGCCAACAATGAGCAGTTCTTC.

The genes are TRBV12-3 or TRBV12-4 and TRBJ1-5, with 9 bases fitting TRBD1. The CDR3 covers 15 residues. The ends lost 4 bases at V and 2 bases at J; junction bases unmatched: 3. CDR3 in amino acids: CASSSRDRGNQPQHF. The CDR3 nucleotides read TGTGCCAGCAGTTCCCGGGACAGGGGCAATCAGCCCCAGCATTTT.

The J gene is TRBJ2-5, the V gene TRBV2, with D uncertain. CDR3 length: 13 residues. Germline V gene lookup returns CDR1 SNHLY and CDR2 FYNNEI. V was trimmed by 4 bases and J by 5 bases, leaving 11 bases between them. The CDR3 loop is CASSVGVYETQYF. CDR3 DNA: TGTGCCAGCAGTGTCGGCGTTTACGAGACCCAGTACTTC.

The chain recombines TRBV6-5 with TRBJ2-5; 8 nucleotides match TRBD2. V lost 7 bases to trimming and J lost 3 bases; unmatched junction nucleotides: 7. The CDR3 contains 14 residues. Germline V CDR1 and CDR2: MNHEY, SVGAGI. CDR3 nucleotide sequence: TGTGCCAGCACCTACGGGGGGGTTGAAGAGACCCAGTACTTC. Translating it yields CASTYGGVEETQYF.

The CDR3 DNA follows: TGCGCCAGCAGCTATGACAGGATGTCTGTTTCCTACGAGCAGTACTTC. As protein: CASSYDRMSVSYEQYF. The chain joins TRBV5-1 to TRBJ2-7; D is possibly TRBD1 (6 bases). The CDR3 consists of 16 residues. V was pared by 3 bases and J by 1 base, with 17 bases between. Germline CDR1 reads SGHRS; CDR2 reads YFSETQ. Based on the CDR3 plus reference TRBV5-1 and TRBJ2-7, the full variable domain is KAGVTQTPRYLIKTRGQQVTLSCSPISGHRSVSWYQQTPGQGLQFLFEYFSETQRNKGNFPGRFSGRQFSNSRSEMNVSTLELGDSALYLCASSYDRMSVSYEQYFGPGTRLTVT.

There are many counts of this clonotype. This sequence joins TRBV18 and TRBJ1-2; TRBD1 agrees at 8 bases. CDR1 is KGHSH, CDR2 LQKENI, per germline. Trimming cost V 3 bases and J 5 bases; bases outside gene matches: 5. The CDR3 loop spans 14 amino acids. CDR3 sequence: CASSPDRALYGYTF. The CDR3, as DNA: TGTGCCAGCTCACCGGACAGGGCCCTTTATGGCTACACCTTC.

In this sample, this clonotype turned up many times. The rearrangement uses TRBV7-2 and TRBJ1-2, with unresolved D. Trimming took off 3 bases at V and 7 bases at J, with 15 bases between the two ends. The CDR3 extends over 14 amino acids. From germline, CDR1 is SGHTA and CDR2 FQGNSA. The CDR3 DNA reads TGTGCCAGCAGCTTTTCCAGAGAGAAGCTTGGCTACACCTTC. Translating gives CASSFSREKLGYTF.

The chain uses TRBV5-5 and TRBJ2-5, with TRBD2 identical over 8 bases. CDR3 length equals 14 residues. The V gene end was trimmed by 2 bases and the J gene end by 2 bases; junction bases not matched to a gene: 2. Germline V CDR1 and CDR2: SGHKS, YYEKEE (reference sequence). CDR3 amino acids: CASSLSSGQETQYF. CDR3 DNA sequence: TGTGCCAGCAGCTTATCTAGCGGGCAAGAGACCCAGTACTTC.

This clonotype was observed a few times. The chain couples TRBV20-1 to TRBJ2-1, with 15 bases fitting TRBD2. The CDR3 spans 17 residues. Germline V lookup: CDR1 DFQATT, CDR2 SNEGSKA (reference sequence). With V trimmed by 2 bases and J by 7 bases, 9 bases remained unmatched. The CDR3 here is CSARSPGLAGGQNEQFF. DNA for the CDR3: TGCAGTGCTAGATCTCCGGGACTAGCGGGAGGTCAAAATGAGCAGTTCTTC.

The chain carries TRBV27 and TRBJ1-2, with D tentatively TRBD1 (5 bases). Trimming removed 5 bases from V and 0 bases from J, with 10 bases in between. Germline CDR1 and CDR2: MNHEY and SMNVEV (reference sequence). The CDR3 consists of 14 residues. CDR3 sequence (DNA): TGTGCCAGCAGTAGGGGCGGAACTAACTATGGCTACACCTTC. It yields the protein CASSRGGTNYGYTF.

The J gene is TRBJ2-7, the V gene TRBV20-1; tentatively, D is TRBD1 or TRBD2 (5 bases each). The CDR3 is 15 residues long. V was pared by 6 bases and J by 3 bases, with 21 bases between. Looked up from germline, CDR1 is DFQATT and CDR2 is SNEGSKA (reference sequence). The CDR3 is CSARDRTQTDYEQYF. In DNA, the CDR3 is TGCAGTGCCAGGGACCGCACCCAAACCGACTACGAGCAGTACTTC.

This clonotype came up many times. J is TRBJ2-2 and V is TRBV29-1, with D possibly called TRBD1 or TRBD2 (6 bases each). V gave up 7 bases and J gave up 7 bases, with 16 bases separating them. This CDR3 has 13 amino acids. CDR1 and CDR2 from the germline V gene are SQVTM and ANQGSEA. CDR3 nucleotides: TGCAGCGCGTCACAGGGAGGCGACGGGGAGCTGTTTTTT. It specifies CSASQGGDGELFF.

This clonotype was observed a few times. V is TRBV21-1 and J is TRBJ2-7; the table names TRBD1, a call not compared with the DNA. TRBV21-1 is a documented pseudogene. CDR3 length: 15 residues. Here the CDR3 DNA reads TGTGCCAGCGTTCCGGCGGGACAGGGAGGTGGCGAGCAGTACTTC. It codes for CASVPAGQGGGEQYF.